Described below is a single T cell receptor beta chain sequence and its context. The antigen is not known. The treatment denotes: about 20 received Ad26.COV2.S at low or high dose, single or two shots; five or six received placebo; per-sample allocation not given. On day 63 after the first injection, vaccine and placebo recipients gave samples. TCRdb keeps only in-frame clones here, not all; method: immunoSEQ multiplex PCR. The profile shows under 600,000 clones, 89% of them singletons. This sample was taken from a study of Ad26.COV2.S vaccination and SARS-CoV-2 variants. For the study at large: Ad26.COV2.S shots went into the muscle once or twice, 56 days apart.

With 6 bases clipped from V and 5 bases from J, the junction kept 5 bases outside the gene matches. CDR1 and CDR2 (germline): SGHTA, FQGNSA. This CDR3 region has 13 residues. Study-level findings and limits: Following vaccination, spike-specific CD8+ and CD4+ T cell responses reportedly exhibited substantial breadth. Recipients of vaccine and of placebo showed similar breadth of their non-spike TCR repertoires. Total responses of T cells may have been underestimated by the analyses of TCR breadth and depth.

This specimen was peripheral blood, taken in a trial of Ad26.COV2.S vaccine versus placebo. This sequence joins TRBV7-2 and TRBJ2-3, with TRBD2 matching over 7 bases. The origin of this receptor is a person between 18 and 65 years old who received the Ad26.COV2.S COVID-19 vaccine or a placebo. Here the CDR3 reads CASSRLALDTQYF. The CDR3 nucleotides are TGTGCCAGCAGTCGACTAGCTTTAGATACGCAGTATTTT. Based on the CDR3 plus reference TRBV7-2 and TRBJ2-3, the full variable domain is GAGVSQSPSNKVTEKGKDVELRCDPISGHTALYWYRQSLGQGLEFLIYFQGNSAPDKSGLPSDRFSAERTGGSVSTLTIQRTQQEDSAVYLCASSRLALDTQYFGPGTRLTVL.